This T cell receptor beta chain was recorded in a study of identical twins. One entry per CDR3 protein, called by TCRdb with MiXCR from the 5' RACE reads. The table lists around 370,000 distinct CDR3 sequences, roughly 9% of them singletons. This CDR3 has 14 residues. CDR1 DFQATT and CDR2 SNEGSKA come from the germline V gene (reference sequence). With 7 bases clipped from V and 4 bases from J, the junction kept 10 bases outside the gene matches. Sample: naive T cells sorted from blood. This sequence was found in a woman aged 45-60 years in good health. The chain links TRBV20-1 to TRBJ2-1, with 7 bases aligning to TRBD2. The CDR3 DNA sequence: TGCAGTGTCGGATTCCTAGCGGAGTACAATGAGCAGTTCTTC. Its protein is CSVGFLAEYNEQFF.